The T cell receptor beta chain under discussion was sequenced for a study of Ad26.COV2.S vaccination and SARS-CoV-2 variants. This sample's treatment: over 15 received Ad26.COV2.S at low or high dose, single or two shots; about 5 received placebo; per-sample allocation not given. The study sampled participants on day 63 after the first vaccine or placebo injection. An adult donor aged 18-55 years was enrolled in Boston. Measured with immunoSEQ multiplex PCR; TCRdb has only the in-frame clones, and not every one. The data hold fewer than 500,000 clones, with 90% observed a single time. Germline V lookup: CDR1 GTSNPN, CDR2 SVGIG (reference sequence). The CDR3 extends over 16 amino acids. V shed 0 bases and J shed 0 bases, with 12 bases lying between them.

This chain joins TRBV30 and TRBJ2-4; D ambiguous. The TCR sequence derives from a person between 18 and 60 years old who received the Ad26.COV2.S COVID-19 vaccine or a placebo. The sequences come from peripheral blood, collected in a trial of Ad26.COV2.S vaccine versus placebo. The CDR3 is CAWSVARVLAKNIQYF. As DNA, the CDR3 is TGTGCCTGGAGTGTTGCGCGCGTACTAGCCAAAAACATTCAGTACTTC.